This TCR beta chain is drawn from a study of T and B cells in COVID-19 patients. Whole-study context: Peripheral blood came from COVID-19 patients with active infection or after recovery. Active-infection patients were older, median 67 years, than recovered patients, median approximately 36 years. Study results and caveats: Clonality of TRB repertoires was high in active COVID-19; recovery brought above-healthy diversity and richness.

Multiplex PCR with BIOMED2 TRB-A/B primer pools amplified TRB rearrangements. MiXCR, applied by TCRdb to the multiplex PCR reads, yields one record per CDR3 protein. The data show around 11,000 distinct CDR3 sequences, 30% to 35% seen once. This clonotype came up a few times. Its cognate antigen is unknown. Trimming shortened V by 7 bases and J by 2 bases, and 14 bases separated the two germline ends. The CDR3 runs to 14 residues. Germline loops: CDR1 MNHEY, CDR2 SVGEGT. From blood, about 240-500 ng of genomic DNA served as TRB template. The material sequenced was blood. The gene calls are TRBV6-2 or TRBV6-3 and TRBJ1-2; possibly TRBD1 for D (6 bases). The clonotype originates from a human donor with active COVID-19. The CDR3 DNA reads TGTGCCAGCACCACAATTGGGACAAACTATGGCTACACCTTC. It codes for CASTTIGTNYGYTF.